These T cell receptor beta chains were read from a single sample in a study of shared clonotypes between healthy human individuals. Method: immunoSEQ multiplex PCR; TCRdb's copy keeps in-frame clones and lacks some. The sample lists some 1.5 million clones, roughly 96% occurring once. Material for sequencing was naive CD4+ T cells sorted from blood. All receptors derive from a man aged 25-45 years in good health. CDR3s include the opening cysteine and the closing phenylalanine or tryptophan. Clone size is not always given. Where it is, it says once, few, many or a class for expanded clones.

abundance,v_gene,CDR3aa
NA,TRBV18,CASSVIPSGTRNTDTQYF
NA,TRBV4-1,CASRTFTGGLYEQYF
NA,TRBV5-4,CASRSELTSSYNEQFF
NA,TRBV30,CAWSRTEQFF
NA,TRBV5-4,CASSLDRSYEQYF
few,TRBV28,CASSTPTDSYEQYF
NA,TRBV6-5,CASSPTSEHGYTF
NA,TRBV10-3,CAISSGQGPRSSYNEQFF
NA,TRBV5-1,CASSVGGLNTEAFF
NA,TRBV6-1,CASSEGPGQGSDTQYF
NA,TRBV5-6,CASSLVLPGGTQYF
NA,TRBV9,CASSFYSGLNTEAFF
few,TRBV2,CASSPDRAYYGYTF
NA,TRBV18,CASSRTPRQAGYEQYF
NA,TRBV13,CASSLGWRREPSNEQFF
NA,TRBV7-9,CASSLVGYHEQFF
NA,TRBV4-1,CASSQGGGFYEQFF
NA,TRBV10-1,CASSDRGPDTQYF
NA,TRBV2,CASSEPPLGQGREKLFF
NA,TRBV29-1,CSVKGLNTEAFF
NA,TRBV16,CASSQSSGFNEKLFF
NA,TRBV9,CASSSPGQVAIQYF
NA,TRBV5-1,CASGASSGGDTQYF